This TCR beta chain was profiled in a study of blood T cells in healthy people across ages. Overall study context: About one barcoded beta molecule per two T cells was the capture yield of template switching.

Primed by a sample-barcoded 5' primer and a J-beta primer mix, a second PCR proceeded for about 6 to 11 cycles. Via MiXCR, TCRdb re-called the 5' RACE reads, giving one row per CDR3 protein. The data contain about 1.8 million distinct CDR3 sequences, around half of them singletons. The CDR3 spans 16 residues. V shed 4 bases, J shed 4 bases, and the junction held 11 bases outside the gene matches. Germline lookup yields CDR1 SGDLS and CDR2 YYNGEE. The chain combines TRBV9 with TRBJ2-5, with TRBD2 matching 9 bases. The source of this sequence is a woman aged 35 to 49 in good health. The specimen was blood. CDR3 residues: CASSPRNAAGGETQYF. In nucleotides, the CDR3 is TGTGCCAGCAGCCCCCGGAATGCAGCGGGGGGAGAGACCCAGTACTTC.